This TCR beta chain was documented in a study of T cells after yellow fever vaccination. Making TCR cDNA involved 5'RACE template switching, which added UMIs and a universal primer site. TCRdb analysed the 5' RACE reads with MiXCR anew, one entry per CDR3 protein. This sample yields about 75,000 distinct CDR3 sequences, of which under 9.5% are seen a single time; approximately 30% belongs to the top ten. This TCR came from a man between 18 and 35 years old who received the YFV17D yellow fever vaccine. The sample was CD8+ T cells sorted from PBMCs, taken 10 to 11 days after the first yellow fever vaccination.

CDR3 loop: CASSQDITQYF. CDR3 DNA: TGTGCCAGCAGCCAGGACATTACGCAGTATTTT. The J gene is TRBJ2-3, the V gene TRBV7-9; a weak D match, TRBD1 (5 bases). Germline loops: CDR1 SEHNR, CDR2 FQNEAQ (reference sequence). V lost 5 bases and J 8 bases, leaving 8 bases between the germline ends. The CDR3 spans 11 residues.